A single sample gave rise to the 30 T cell receptor beta chains below, sequenced in a study of monozygotic twins with inflammatory bowel disease. For each CDR3 protein, TCRdb gives one entry from its re-call of the 5' RACE reads, without DNA. This sample's table has fewer than 450,000 distinct CDR3 sequences. The sequenced sample consisted of blood. These receptors were taken from a human donor with ulcerative colitis or Crohn's disease, or a healthy co-twin of an affected twin (not recorded which).

CDR3: CASSLATGNQETQYF. The chain employs TRBV7-2 and TRBJ2-5. The CDR3 spans 15 residues. The germline V gene has CDR1 SGHTA and CDR2 FQGNSA.

The V gene is TRBV7-9, the J gene TRBJ1-6; TCRdb lists TRBD1, though no DNA is available to test this call. Germline loops: CDR1 SEHNR, CDR2 FQNEAQ (reference sequence). This CDR3 contains 16 residues. The CDR3 protein is CASSSPQGGLNSPLHF.

The chain couples TRBV4-1 to TRBJ1-1; TCRdb calls TRBD1, which cannot be checked without DNA. The CDR3 has 15 residues. Per the germline V gene, CDR1 is MGHRA and CDR2 is YSYEKL. CDR3: CASTPGHAGRTEAFF.

This chain uses TRBV6-1 with TRBJ1-1; with no DNA, the TCRdb D assignment of TRBD1 cannot be verified. The CDR3 loop spans 17 amino acids. Germline CDR1 MNHNS, CDR2 SASEGT. CDR3 amino acids: CASSPPGRGPLGTEASF.

The J gene is TRBJ1-5, the V gene TRBV20-1; the TCRdb call, TRBD1, lacks DNA for checking. This CDR3 comprises 16 residues. The germline V gene has CDR1 DFQATT and CDR2 SNEGSKA (reference sequence). The CDR3 protein is CSAKQGLGYSNQPQHF.

The chain uses TRBV7-2 and TRBJ2-7. The CDR3 length is 14 residues. CDR1 is SGHTA, CDR2 FQGNSA, per germline. The CDR3 sequence is CASSLPSSSGEQYF.

The rearrangement links TRBV11-1 to TRBJ2-1; TCRdb indicates TRBD2, and absent DNA this call remains unverified. Per the germline V gene, CDR1 is SGHAT and CDR2 is FQDESV (reference sequence). CDR3 length equals 14 residues. The CDR3 protein is CASSSTPSGVGQFF.

The gene calls are TRBV20-1 and TRBJ2-3; as DNA is missing, the TRBD2 call by TCRdb cannot be tested. The germline gives CDR1 DFQATT, CDR2 SNEGSKA (reference sequence). The CDR3 has 13 amino acids. CDR3 region: CSANSGVTDTQYF.

The rearrangement uses TRBV25-1 and TRBJ2-1; TCRdb's D call of TRBD2 is untestable without DNA. CDR1 is MGHDK, CDR2 SYGVNS, per germline. This CDR3 contains 15 residues. Here the CDR3 reads CASSLRGVGGNEQFF.

The chain employs TRBV24-1 and TRBJ2-3; TCRdb proposes TRBD2, but this gene call is untestable without DNA. The CDR3 contains 16 residues. Germline assignment: CDR1 KGHDR and CDR2 SFDVKD. The CDR3 spells CATRAGLPSSTDTQYF.

The CDR3 region is CASSRVASGANPTDTQYF. The chain employs TRBV3-1 and TRBJ2-3; lacking DNA, the TRBD2 call made by TCRdb goes unchecked. This CDR3 contains 18 residues. Germline V gives CDR1 LGHDT, CDR2 YNNKEL (reference sequence).

The chain uses TRBV15 and TRBJ2-1; TCRdb outputs TRBD1, but without DNA this stays unchecked. The germline V gene has CDR1 LNHNV and CDR2 YYDKDF (reference sequence). The CDR3 has 14 residues. The chain's CDR3 is CATSGGPIYNEQFF.

The CDR3 loop is CASSYTPSRVPYNEQFF. The V and J genes are TRBV6-5 and TRBJ2-1; as DNA is missing, the TRBD2 call by TCRdb cannot be tested. Looked up from germline, CDR1 is MNHEY and CDR2 is SVGAGI. This CDR3 comprises 17 residues.

The chain joins TRBV6-5 to TRBJ2-7. CDR3 size: 13 residues. Germline assignment: CDR1 MNHEY and CDR2 SVGAGI. The CDR3 reads CASSLRTTYEQYF.

The gene calls are TRBV5-5 and TRBJ2-1; TCRdb selects TRBD2, and the lack of DNA leaves this call unchecked. CDR1 and CDR2 from the germline V gene are SGHKS and YYEKEE (reference sequence). The CDR3 runs 16 residues. The CDR3 region is CASSFRLAGGLGEQFF.

V gene TRBV14 combines with J gene TRBJ2-1; no DNA is available, so the TRBD2 call from TCRdb remains unchecked. The germline V gene has CDR1 SGHDN and CDR2 FVKESK. The CDR3 runs to 16 residues. Here the CDR3 reads CASSQGSSGGYNEQFF.

The chain employs TRBV5-6 and TRBJ1-5; TCRdb selects TRBD1, and the lack of DNA leaves this call unchecked. CDR1 is SGHDT and CDR2 is YYEEEE in the germline V gene. There are 16 residues in the CDR3. This CDR3 reads CASSSIGGAPGQPQHF. The complete variable domain, with remaining parts taken from reference TRBV5-6 and TRBJ1-5, reads DAGVTQSPTHLIKTRGQQVTLRCSPKSGHDTVSWYQQALGQGPQFIFQYYEEEERQRGNFPDRFSGHQFPNYSSELNVNALLLGDSALYLCASSSIGGAPGQPQHFGDGTRLSIL.

The chain combines TRBV6-5 with TRBJ2-3. Germline lookup yields CDR1 MNHEY and CDR2 SVGAGI. The CDR3 has 15 amino acids. CDR3 sequence reads: CASSYVGSNTDTQYF.

The genes are TRBV5-6 and TRBJ1-6; TCRdb names TRBD1, which stays unverified in the absence of DNA. Germline CDR1 is SGHDT and CDR2 is YYEEEE. There are 16 residues in the CDR3. CDR3 amino acids: CASSFDRGPAGSPLHF.

The chain is built from TRBV28 and TRBJ2-7; as DNA is missing, the TRBD2 call by TCRdb cannot be tested. The CDR3 totals 16 residues. Germline values: CDR1 MDHEN, CDR2 SYDVKM. The CDR3 is CASSPAGAGGPGEQYF. Complete variable domain (other parts from reference TRBV28 and TRBJ2-7): DVKVTQSSRYLVKRTGEKVFLECVQDMDHENMFWYRQDPGLGLRLIYFSYDVKMKEKGDIPEGYSVSREKKERFSLILESASTNQTSMYLCASSPAGAGGPGEQYFGPGTRLTVT.

The genes are TRBV5-1 and TRBJ2-6; TCRdb reports TRBD1, a call that lacks DNA to check it against. CDR1 is SGHRS, CDR2 YFSETQ, per germline. CDR3 length: 16 residues. CDR3 region: CASSLAVGAGANVLTF.

The chain has TRBV7-2 and TRBJ2-5; TCRdb picks TRBD1, but there is no DNA to check that call. Looked up from germline, CDR1 is SGHTA and CDR2 is FQGNSA. The CDR3 loop spans 14 amino acids. The chain's CDR3 is CASSRRRDQETQYF.

The chain carries TRBV20-1 and TRBJ1-5. The germline gives CDR1 DFQATT, CDR2 SNEGSKA (reference sequence). The CDR3 totals 18 residues. CDR3 sequence reads: CSARDLTAALYSNQPQHF.

The chain couples TRBV12-3 or TRBV12-4 to TRBJ2-5; the D call of TRBD1 rests on TCRdb alone, since no DNA is present to check it. The CDR3 totals 13 residues. The chain's CDR3 is CASRPGWEETQYF.

The CDR3 spells CASSLSLAEETQYF. This rearrangement joins TRBV7-2 to TRBJ2-5. CDR3 length: 14 amino acids. Germline V gives CDR1 SGHTA, CDR2 FQGNSA.

This chain uses TRBV7-2 with TRBJ2-3; TCRdb lists TRBD1, though no DNA is available to test this call. CDR1 is SGHTA and CDR2 is FQGNSA in the germline V gene. The CDR3 runs 15 residues. Here the CDR3 reads CASSSQTGSTDTQYF.

CDR3 in amino acids: CASSRQSSTDTQYF. The V gene is TRBV19, the J gene TRBJ2-3; the TCRdb D gene call, TRBD1, has no DNA to confirm it. CDR1 and CDR2 from the germline V gene are LNHDA and SQIVND (reference sequence). The CDR3 consists of 14 residues.

The chain carries TRBV6-5 and TRBJ2-5; TCRdb lists TRBD2, though no DNA is available to test this call. Looked up from germline, CDR1 is MNHEY and CDR2 is SVGAGI. The CDR3 spans 16 residues. The CDR3 here is CASSYSGLAGRETQYF.

The rearrangement uses TRBV12-3 or TRBV12-4 and TRBJ1-3. The CDR3 is made up of 11 amino acids. The CDR3 here is CASSFDITYGF.

The genes are TRBV5-1 and TRBJ2-1; TCRdb's assignment of TRBD2 cannot be checked, as there is no DNA. This CDR3 region has 15 residues. CDR1 SGHRS and CDR2 YFSETQ come from the germline V gene. The chain's CDR3 is CASSSQTRLDNEQFF.